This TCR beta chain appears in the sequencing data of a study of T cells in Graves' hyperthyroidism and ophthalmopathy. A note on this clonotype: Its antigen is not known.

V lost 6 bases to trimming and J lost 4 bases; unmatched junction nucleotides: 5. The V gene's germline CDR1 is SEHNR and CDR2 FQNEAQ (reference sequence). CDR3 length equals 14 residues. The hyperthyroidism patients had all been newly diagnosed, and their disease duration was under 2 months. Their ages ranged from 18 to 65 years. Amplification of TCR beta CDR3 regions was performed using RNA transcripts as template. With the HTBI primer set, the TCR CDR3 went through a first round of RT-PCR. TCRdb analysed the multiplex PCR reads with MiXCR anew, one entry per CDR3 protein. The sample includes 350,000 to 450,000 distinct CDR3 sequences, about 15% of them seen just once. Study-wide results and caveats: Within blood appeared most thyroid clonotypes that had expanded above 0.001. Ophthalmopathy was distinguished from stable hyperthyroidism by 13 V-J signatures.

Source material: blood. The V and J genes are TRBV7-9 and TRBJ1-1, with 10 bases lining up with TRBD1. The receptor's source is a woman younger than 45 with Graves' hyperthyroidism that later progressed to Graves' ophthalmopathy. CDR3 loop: CASSLGQGSTEAFF. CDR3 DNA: TGTGCCAGCAGTCTGGGACAGGGGAGCACTGAAGCTTTCTTT.